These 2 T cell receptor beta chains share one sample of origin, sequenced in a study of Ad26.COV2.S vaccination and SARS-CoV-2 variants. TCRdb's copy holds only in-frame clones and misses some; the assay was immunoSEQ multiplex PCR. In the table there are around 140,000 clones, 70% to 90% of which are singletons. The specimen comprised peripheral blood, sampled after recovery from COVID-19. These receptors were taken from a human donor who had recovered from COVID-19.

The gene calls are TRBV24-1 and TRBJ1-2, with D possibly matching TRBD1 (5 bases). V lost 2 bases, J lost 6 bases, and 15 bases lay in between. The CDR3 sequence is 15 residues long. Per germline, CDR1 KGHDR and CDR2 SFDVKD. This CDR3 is CATSDSGTQVDGYTF. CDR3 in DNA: TGTGCCACCAGTGATTCCGGGACCCAGGTCGATGGCTACACCTTC.

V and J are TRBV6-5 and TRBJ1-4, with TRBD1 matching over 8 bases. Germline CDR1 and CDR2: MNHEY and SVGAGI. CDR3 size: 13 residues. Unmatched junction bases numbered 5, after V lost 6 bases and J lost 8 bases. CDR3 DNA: TGTGCCAGCAGGACAGGGGCCGTAGAAAAACTGTTTTTT. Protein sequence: CASRTGAVEKLFF.